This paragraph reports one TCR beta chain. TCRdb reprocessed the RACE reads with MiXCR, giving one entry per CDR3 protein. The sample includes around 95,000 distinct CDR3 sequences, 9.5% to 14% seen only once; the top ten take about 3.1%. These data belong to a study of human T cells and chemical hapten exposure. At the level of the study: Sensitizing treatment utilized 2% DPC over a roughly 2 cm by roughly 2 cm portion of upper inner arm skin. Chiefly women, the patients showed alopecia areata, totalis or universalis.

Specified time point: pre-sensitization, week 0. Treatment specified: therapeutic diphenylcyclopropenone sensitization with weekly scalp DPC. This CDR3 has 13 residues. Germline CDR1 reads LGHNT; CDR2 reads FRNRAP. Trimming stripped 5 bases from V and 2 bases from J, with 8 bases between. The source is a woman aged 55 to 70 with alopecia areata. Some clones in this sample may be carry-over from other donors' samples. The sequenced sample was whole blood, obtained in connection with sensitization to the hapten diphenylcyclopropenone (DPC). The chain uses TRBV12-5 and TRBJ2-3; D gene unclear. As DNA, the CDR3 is TGTGCTAGTGGTGGACCAAACACAGATACGCAGTATTTT. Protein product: CASGGPNTDTQYF.